The 2 T cell receptor beta chains below come from one sample, sequenced in a study of blood T cell repertoires in COVID-19. Repertoires were generated with immunoSEQ multiplex PCR, while TCRdb's copy carries only in-frame clones and drops some. The sample records 150,000 to 200,000 clones, approximately 84% being singletons. The sequencing input was PBMCs or T cells enriched from blood (not recorded which). The receptor set was obtained from a man between 50 and 59 years old who had recovered from COVID-19.

This rearrangement joins TRBV7-3 to TRBJ2-2; the D gene is possibly TRBD1 (5 bases). Trimming took off 5 bases at V and 5 bases at J, with 6 bases between the two ends. Germline assignment: CDR1 SGHTA and CDR2 FQGTGA. This CDR3 is built from 12 residues. CDR3 region: CASSQGTGELFF. As DNA, the CDR3 is TGTGCCAGCAGCCAGGGAACCGGGGAGCTGTTTTTT. The full variable domain, with the rest looked up from reference TRBV7-3 and TRBJ2-2, is GAGVSQTPSNKVTEKGKYVELRCDPISGHTALYWYRQSLGQGPEFLIYFQGTGAADDSGLPNDRFFAVRPEGSVSTLKIQRTERGDSAVYLCASSQGTGELFFGEGSRLTVL.

The chain has TRBV18 and TRBJ1-5; D call uncertain. The germline gives CDR1 KGHSH, CDR2 LQKENI. Trimming took 2 bases from V and 0 from J, leaving 5 bases between them. The CDR3 loop spans 14 amino acids. The CDR3 sequence: CASSPGLSNQPQHF. The CDR3 nucleotides read TGTGCCAGCTCACCAGGGCTTAGCAATCAGCCCCAGCATTTT.